This T cell receptor beta chain was captured by sequencing in a study of Tregs in tolerant kidney transplant recipients. Study-level results: Changing PCR primers prevented nucleotide comparison between some patients' samples.

Mixed chimerism was transient after nonmyeloablative marrow transplants from related graft donors. Unstimulated regulatory T cells (CD4+CD25+CD127-), CD4+CD25- non-regulatory cells, CD4 and CD8 cells were FACS-sorted from thawed PBMCs. This clone was detected only a few times. Its antigen is unknown. Clones were sequenced by immunoSEQ multiplex PCR, and TCRdb holds only the in-frame ones, with some missing. The table shows tens of thousands of clones, with around 87% occurring only once. The CDR3 is 18 amino acids. The V end was cut by 3 bases, the J end by 0 bases, with 15 bases between. Germline assignment: CDR1 LGHNA and CDR2 YNFKEQ.

This TCR was sampled from a human patient who received a combined kidney and bone marrow transplant. Among the T cells, some may be from the graft donor. Sample: CD4+ T cells from blood (PBMCs), taken 6 months after the transplant. J is TRBJ2-6 and V is TRBV4-2, with D tentatively TRBD2 (6 bases). DNA of the CDR3: TGTGCCAGCAGCCAGCCGGGACTCCGCAGCTCTGGGGCCAACGTCCTGACTTTC. It yields the protein CASSQPGLRSSGANVLTF.